What follows is one T cell receptor beta chain and its context. This entry comes from a study of blood T cell repertoires in COVID-19. Sequencing used immunoSEQ multiplex PCR; TCRdb keeps in-frame clones, though not all of them. The sample lists 9,500 to 12,000 clones, 75% to 90% seen once, with about 7.8% in the top ten. CDR1 and CDR2 (germline): SEHNR, FQNEAQ (reference sequence). CDR3 length: 15 amino acids. Between the trimmed V and J ends, which lost 4 bases and 5 bases, there was a span of 17 bases. This rearrangement joins TRBV7-9 to TRBJ1-1; TRBD1 is a possible D gene (6 bases). The sequence derives from an older man with active COVID-19. The sample taken for sequencing was peripheral blood. The CDR3 spells CASSSLWGLGTEAFF. In nucleotides, the CDR3 is TGTGCCAGCAGCTCTCTTTGGGGGCTGGGTACTGAAGCTTTCTTT. Full variable domain (outside the CDR3, taken from reference TRBV7-9 and TRBJ1-1): DTGVSQNPRHKITKRGQNVTFRCDPISEHNRLYWYRQTLGQGPEFLTYFQNEAQLEKSRLLSDRFSAERPKGSFSTLEIQRTEQGDSAMYLCASSSLWGLGTEAFFGQGTRLTVV.